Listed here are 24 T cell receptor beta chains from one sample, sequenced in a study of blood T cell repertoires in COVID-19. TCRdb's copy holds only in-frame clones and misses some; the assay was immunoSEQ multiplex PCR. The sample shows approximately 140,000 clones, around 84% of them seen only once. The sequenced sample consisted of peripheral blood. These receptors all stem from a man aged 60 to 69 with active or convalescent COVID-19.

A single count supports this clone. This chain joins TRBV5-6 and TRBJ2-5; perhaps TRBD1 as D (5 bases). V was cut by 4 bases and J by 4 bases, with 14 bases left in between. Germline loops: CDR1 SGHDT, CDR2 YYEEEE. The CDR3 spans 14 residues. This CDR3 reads CASSRSQGGETQYF. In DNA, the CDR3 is TGTGCCAGCAGCCGGTCCCAGGGTGGAGAGACCCAGTACTTC.

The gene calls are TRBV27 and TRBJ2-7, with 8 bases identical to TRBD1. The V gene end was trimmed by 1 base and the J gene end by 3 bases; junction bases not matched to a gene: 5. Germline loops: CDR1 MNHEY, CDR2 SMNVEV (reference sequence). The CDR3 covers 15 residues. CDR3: CASSLFSGGNYEQYF. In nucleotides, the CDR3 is TGTGCCAGCAGTTTATTTTCAGGGGGCAACTACGAGCAGTACTTC.

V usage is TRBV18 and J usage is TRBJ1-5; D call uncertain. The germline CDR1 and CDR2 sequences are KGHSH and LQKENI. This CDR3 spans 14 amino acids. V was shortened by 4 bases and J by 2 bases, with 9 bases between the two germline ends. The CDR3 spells CASSQEHGNQPQHF. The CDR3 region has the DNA TGTGCCAGCTCACAAGAGCATGGCAATCAGCCCCAGCATTTT.

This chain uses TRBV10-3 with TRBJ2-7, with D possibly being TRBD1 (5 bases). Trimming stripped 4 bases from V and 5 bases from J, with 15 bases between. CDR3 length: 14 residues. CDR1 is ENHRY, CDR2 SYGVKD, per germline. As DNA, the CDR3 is TGTGCCATCAGTGGGGGCTTCCGAGGCCACGAGCAGTACTTC. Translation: CAISGGFRGHEQYF.

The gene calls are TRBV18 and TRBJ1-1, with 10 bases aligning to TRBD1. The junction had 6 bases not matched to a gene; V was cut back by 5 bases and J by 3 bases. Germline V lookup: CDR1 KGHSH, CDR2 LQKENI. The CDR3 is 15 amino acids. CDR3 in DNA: TGTGCCAGCTCAGTGACAGGGGGCGGTTACACTGAAGCTTTCTTT. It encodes CASSVTGGGYTEAFF.

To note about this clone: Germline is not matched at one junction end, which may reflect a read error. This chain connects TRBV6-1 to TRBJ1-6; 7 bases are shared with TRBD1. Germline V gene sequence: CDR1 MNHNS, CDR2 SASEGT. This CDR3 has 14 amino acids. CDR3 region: CASREDRDHSPLHF. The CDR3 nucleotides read TGTGCCAGCAGGGAAGACAGGGATCATTCACCCCTCCACTTT.

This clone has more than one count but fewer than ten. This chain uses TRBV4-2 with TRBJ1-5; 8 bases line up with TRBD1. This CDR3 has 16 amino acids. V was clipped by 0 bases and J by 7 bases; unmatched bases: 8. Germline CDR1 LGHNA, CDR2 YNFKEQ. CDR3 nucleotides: TGTGCCAGCAGCCAAGAAAGCGGACAGGGTACCCAGCCCCAGCATTTT. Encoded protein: CASSQESGQGTQPQHF.

The CDR3 nucleotides read TGTGCCAGCAGCCCACAGGCACAAGAGACCCAGTACTTC. It codes for CASSPQAQETQYF. This chain connects TRBV7-3 to TRBJ2-5; D is perhaps TRBD1 (5 bases). The CDR3 consists of 13 residues. CDR1 and CDR2 (germline): SGHTA, FQGTGA. The V gene lost 5 bases and the J gene lost 2 bases, with 9 bases spanning the gap.

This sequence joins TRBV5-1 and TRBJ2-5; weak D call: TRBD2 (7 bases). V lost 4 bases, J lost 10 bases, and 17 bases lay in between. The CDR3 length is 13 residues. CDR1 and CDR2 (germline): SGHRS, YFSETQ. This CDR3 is CASSPPGEGGQYF. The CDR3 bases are TGCGCCAGCAGCCCCCCGGGGGAGGGGGGCCAGTACTTC. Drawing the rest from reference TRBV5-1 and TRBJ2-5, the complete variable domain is KAGVTQTPRYLIKTRGQQVTLSCSPISGHRSVSWYQQTPGQGLQFLFEYFSETQRNKGNFPGRFSGRQFSNSRSEMNVSTLELGDSALYLCASSPPGEGGQYFGPGTRLLVL.

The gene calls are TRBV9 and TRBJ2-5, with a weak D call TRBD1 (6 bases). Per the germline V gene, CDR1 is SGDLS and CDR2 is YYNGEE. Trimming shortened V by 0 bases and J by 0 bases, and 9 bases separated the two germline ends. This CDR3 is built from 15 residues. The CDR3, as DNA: TGTGCCAGCAGCGTAGGGGGACACTACCAAGAGACCCAGTACTTC. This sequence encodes CASSVGGHYQETQYF.

As DNA, the CDR3 is TGTGCCAGCAGTTCCCCTCGGACAGGGAAAGGAGAAAAACTGTTTTTT. Translated, it gives CASSSPRTGKGEKLFF. The chain has TRBV28 and TRBJ1-4; 8 nucleotides line up with TRBD1. V was clipped by 4 bases and J by 8 bases; unmatched bases: 12. The CDR3 sequence is 16 residues long. Germline V CDR1 and CDR2: MDHEN, SYDVKM.

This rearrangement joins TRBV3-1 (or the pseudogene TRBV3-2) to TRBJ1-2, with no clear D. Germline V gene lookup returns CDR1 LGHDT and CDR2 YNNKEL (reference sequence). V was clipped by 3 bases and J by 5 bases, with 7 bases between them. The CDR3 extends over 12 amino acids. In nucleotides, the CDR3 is TGTGCCAGCAGCCAGTTGGAGTATGGCTACACCTTC. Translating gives CASSQLEYGYTF.

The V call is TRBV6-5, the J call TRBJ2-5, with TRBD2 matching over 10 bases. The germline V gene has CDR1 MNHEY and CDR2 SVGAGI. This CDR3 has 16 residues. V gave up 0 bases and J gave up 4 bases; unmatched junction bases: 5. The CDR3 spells CASSYSSGRAGETQYF. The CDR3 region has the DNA TGTGCCAGCAGTTACTCCAGCGGGAGGGCCGGAGAGACCCAGTACTTC.

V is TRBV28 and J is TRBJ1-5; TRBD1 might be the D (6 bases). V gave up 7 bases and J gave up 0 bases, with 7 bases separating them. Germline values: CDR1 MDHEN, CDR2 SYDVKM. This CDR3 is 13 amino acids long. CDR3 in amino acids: CASKGDSNQPQHF. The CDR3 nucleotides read TGTGCCAGCAAGGGGGATAGCAATCAGCCCCAGCATTTT.

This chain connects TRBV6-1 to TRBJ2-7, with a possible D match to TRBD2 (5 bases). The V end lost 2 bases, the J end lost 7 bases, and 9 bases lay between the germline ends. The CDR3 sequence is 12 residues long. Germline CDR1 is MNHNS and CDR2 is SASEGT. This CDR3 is CASSEWGEEQYF. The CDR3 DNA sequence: TGTGCCAGCAGTGAATGGGGAGAAGAGCAGTACTTC.

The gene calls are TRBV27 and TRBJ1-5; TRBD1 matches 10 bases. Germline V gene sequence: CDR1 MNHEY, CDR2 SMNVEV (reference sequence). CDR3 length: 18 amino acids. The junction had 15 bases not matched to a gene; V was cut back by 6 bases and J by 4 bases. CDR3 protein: CASRPTGGVGIKNQPQHF. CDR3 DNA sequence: TGTGCCAGCAGACCGACAGGGGGCGTGGGAATAAAGAATCAGCCCCAGCATTTT.

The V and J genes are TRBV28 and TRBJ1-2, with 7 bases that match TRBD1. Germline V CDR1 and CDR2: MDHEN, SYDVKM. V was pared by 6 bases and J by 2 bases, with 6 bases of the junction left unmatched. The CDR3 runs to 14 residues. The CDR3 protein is CASSTPGQNYGYTF. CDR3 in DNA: TGTGCCAGCAGCACACCGGGACAGAACTATGGCTACACCTTC.

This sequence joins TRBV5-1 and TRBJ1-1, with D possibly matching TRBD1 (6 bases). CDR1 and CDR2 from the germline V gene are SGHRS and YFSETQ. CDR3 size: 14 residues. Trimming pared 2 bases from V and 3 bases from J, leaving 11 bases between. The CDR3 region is CASSFRGVDTEAFF. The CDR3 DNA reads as TGCGCCAGCAGCTTCAGGGGAGTGGACACTGAAGCTTTCTTT.

DNA for the CDR3: TGTGCCAGTATTCGACAGGGGGACAATGAGCAGTTCTTC. Its translation is CASIRQGDNEQFF. This rearrangement joins TRBV19 to TRBJ2-1; 9 positions match TRBD1. The CDR3 loop spans 13 amino acids. The V gene end was trimmed by 7 bases and the J gene end by 5 bases; junction bases not matched to a gene: 3. Germline lookup yields CDR1 LNHDA and CDR2 SQIVND (reference sequence).

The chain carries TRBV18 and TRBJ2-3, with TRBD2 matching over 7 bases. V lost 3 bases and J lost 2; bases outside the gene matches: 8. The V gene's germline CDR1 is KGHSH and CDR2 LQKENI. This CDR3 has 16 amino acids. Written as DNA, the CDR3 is TGTGCCAGCTCACCCACTCCGGGACTACACACAGATACGCAGTATTTT. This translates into CASSPTPGLHTDTQYF.

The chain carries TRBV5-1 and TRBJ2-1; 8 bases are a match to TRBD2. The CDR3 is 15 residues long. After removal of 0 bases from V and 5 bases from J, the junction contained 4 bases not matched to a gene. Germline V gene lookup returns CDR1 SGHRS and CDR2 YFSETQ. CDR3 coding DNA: TGCGCCAGCAGCTTGGTAGGGACTAGAGACAATGAGCAGTTCTTC. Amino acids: CASSLVGTRDNEQFF.

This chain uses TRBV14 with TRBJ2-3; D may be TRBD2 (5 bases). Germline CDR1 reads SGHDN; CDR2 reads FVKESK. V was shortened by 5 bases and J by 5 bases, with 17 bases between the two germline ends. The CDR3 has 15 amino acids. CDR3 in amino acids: CASSERLLWLDTQYF. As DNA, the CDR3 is TGTGCCAGCAGCGAACGACTACTATGGTTAGATACGCAGTATTTT.

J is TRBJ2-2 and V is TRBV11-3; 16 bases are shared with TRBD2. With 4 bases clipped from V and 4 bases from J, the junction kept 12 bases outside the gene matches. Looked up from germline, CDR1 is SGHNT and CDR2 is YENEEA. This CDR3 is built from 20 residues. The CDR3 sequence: CASSSTPGLAGGRATGELFF. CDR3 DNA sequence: TGTGCCAGCAGCTCAACACCGGGACTAGCGGGAGGGAGGGCCACCGGGGAGCTGTTTTTT.

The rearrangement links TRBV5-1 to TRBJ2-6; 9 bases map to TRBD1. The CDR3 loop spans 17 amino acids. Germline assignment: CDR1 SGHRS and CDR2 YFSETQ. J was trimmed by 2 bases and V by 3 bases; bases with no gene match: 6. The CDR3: CASSWRGQGAGANVLTF. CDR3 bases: TGCGCCAGCAGCTGGAGGGGACAGGGCGCTGGGGCCAACGTCCTGACTTTC. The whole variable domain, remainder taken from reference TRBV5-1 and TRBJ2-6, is KAGVTQTPRYLIKTRGQQVTLSCSPISGHRSVSWYQQTPGQGLQFLFEYFSETQRNKGNFPGRFSGRQFSNSRSEMNVSTLELGDSALYLCASSWRGQGAGANVLTFGAGSRLTVL.